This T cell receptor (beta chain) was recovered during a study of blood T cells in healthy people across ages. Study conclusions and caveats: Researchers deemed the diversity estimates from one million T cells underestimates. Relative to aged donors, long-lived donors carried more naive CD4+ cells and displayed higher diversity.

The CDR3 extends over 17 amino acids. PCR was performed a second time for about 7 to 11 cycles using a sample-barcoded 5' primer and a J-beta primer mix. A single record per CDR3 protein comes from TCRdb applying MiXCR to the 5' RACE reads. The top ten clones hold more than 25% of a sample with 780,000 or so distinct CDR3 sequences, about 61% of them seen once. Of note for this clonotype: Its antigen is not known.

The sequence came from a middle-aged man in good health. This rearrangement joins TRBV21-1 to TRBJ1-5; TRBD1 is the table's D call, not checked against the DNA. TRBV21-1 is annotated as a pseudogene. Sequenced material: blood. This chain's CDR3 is CASSCKETGVLNQPQHF. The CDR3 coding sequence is TGTGCCAGCAGCTGCAAGGAAACAGGTGTACTTAATCAGCCCCAGCATTTT.